The 17 T cell receptor beta chains presented below share a single source sample, sequenced in a study of shared clonotypes between healthy human individuals. Repertoires were generated with immunoSEQ multiplex PCR, while TCRdb's copy carries only in-frame clones and drops some. The sample consists of more than 2,000,000 clones, more than 90% of them appearing once. Sequencing input: naive CD4+ T cells sorted from blood. Subset of the sample: CD45RA+ positively selected. These TCRs come from a man in his late teens or twenties in good health.

The gene calls are TRBV28 and TRBJ2-1, with TRBD1 identical over 8 bases. Germline trimming cut 1 base from V and 8 bases from J; bases unmatched to any gene: 10. CDR1 is MDHEN and CDR2 is SYDVKM in the germline V gene. CDR3 size: 16 residues. This CDR3 is CASSLYDRGKDDEQFF. The CDR3 DNA reads as TGTGCCAGCAGTTTATATGACAGGGGAAAAGACGATGAGCAGTTCTTC.

The rearrangement uses TRBV7-3 and TRBJ2-2; D unresolved. This CDR3 has 15 amino acids. Trimming left V 2 bases short and J 4 bases short, with 11 bases between. Germline V CDR1 and CDR2: SGHTA, FQGTGA. The CDR3 protein is CASSLGSLGTGELFF. The CDR3 DNA reads as TGTGCCAGCAGCTTAGGTTCTCTGGGCACCGGGGAGCTGTTTTTT.

The chain couples TRBV7-2 to TRBJ1-1, with no clear D. Germline CDR1 is SGHTA and CDR2 is FQGNSA. The CDR3 totals 13 residues. V was pared by 3 bases and J by 11 bases, with 16 bases between. The DNA for the CDR3 is TGTGCCAGCAGCTTCGGGCCCTCCCTCGGGGCTTTCTTT. This encodes CASSFGPSLGAFF.

About this clone: One junction end disagrees with the germline gene, perhaps due to a read error. The V and J genes are TRBV7-2 and TRBJ1-4; D gene unclear. Germline CDR1 SGHTA, CDR2 FQGNSA. This CDR3 is built from 13 residues. The CDR3 sequence: CASSLGMNEKLFF. CDR3 in DNA: TGTGCCAGCAGTTTAGGGATGAATGAAAAACTGTTTTTT.

This clone is a singleton in its sample. The chain joins TRBV30 to TRBJ2-5; 11 bases map to TRBD2. Germline CDR1 GTSNPN, CDR2 SVGIG (reference sequence). The CDR3 has 15 residues. V gave up 1 base and J gave up 4 bases; unmatched junction bases: 5. The DNA of the CDR3 is TGTGCCTGGAGTGATAGCGGGGGGGCCGGAGAGACCCAGTACTTC. Its protein product is CAWSDSGGAGETQYF.

The CDR3 nucleotides read TGTGCCAGCAGCCCGAACCCGGGACCCCCTTCTGGAAACACCATATATTTT. Translating it yields CASSPNPGPPSGNTIYF. The rearrangement uses TRBV7-6 and TRBJ1-3; tentative D call: TRBD1 (5 bases). Deletions cut 5 bases from V and 1 base from J, with 18 bases between. Germline assignment: CDR1 SGHVS and CDR2 FNYEAQ. The CDR3 is 17 amino acids.

The chain has TRBV7-9 and TRBJ1-2; D may be TRBD1 (5 bases). CDR1 and CDR2 from the germline V gene are SEHNR and FQNEAQ (reference sequence). This CDR3 region has 15 residues. Trimming pared 1 base from V and 3 bases from J, leaving 12 bases between. CDR3 sequence reads: CASSLELAGHYGYTF. The CDR3 coding sequence is TGTGCCAGCAGCTTAGAGTTGGCAGGGCACTATGGCTACACCTTC.

As regards this clone: Other DNA sequences in this specimen translate into the identical CDR3. The chain links TRBV5-4 to TRBJ1-1; 7 nucleotides agree with TRBD1. Germline CDR1 and CDR2: SGHNT and YYREEE (reference sequence). V shed 4 bases, J shed 0 bases, and the junction held 3 bases outside the gene matches. The CDR3 length is 14 residues. The CDR3 sequence: CASSRDSLNTEAFF. DNA of the CDR3: TGTGCCAGCAGCCGGGACAGCTTGAACACTGAAGCTTTCTTT.

This clone was counted a few times. This rearrangement joins TRBV18 to TRBJ1-2; no definite D call. This CDR3 is 13 amino acids long. Trimming cost V 1 base and J 7 bases, with 10 bases left between them. Germline CDR1 KGHSH, CDR2 LQKENI. The CDR3 DNA follows: TGTGCCAGCTCACCACAGGCAGTCGCTGGCTACACCTTC. This gives the protein CASSPQAVAGYTF.

The chain is built from TRBV19 and TRBJ2-2; 10 positions agree with TRBD1. Looked up from germline, CDR1 is LNHDA and CDR2 is SQIVND (reference sequence). This CDR3 is 15 amino acids long. The J segment lost 8 bases and the V segment lost 7 bases, leaving 10 bases of the junction unmatched. CDR3 sequence reads: CASIGGQGVWGELFF. As DNA, the CDR3 is TGTGCCAGTATTGGCGGACAGGGGGTATGGGGGGAGCTGTTTTTT.

This chain uses TRBV5-1 with TRBJ2-5; TRBD2 matches at 13 bases. Germline loops: CDR1 SGHRS, CDR2 YFSETQ. V lost 1 base, J lost 3 bases, and 0 bases stayed unmatched. CDR3 size: 15 residues. CDR3 coding DNA: TGCGCCAGCAGCTTGACTAGCGGGAGGGAAGAGACCCAGTACTTC. Its protein product is CASSLTSGREETQYF.

The chain uses TRBV5-4 and TRBJ2-7, with TRBD1 matching 9 bases. V shed 3 bases, J shed 6 bases, and the junction held 4 bases outside the gene matches. Germline V gene lookup returns CDR1 SGHNT and CDR2 YYREEE (reference sequence). The CDR3 has 13 amino acids. In DNA form, the CDR3 reads TGTGCCAGCAGCTCGGGACAGGGCCGCGAGCAGTACTTC. Its translation is CASSSGQGREQYF.

This chain uses TRBV5-1 with TRBJ2-2; 7 bases agree with TRBD1. This CDR3 comprises 14 residues. The germline gives CDR1 SGHRS, CDR2 YFSETQ. The V gene end was trimmed by 5 bases and the J gene end by 2 bases; junction bases not matched to a gene: 3. The CDR3 region has the DNA TGCGCCAGCAGGGGACAGCGAAACACCGGGGAGCTGTTTTTT. Translated, it gives CASRGQRNTGELFF.

CDR3 DNA: TGTGCCAGTAAGCCCACTAGCGGGAGTTTCGATGAGCAGTTCTTC. It translates to CASKPTSGSFDEQFF. The chain couples TRBV19 to TRBJ2-1, with 11 bases that match TRBD2. This CDR3 contains 15 residues. V trimming: 7 bases; J trimming: 8 bases; junction bases outside the gene matches: 10. The germline V gene encodes CDR1 LNHDA and CDR2 SQIVND (reference sequence).

The chain couples TRBV18 to TRBJ1-1; D is unclear. The CDR3 spans 14 residues. The V end lost 2 bases, the J end lost 4 bases, and 11 bases lay between the germline ends. Looked up from germline, CDR1 is KGHSH and CDR2 is LQKENI. CDR3 amino acids: CASSPDITSTEAFF. The CDR3 region has the DNA TGTGCCAGCTCACCAGACATAACAAGCACTGAAGCTTTCTTT. Based on the CDR3 plus reference TRBV18 and TRBJ1-1, the full variable domain is NAGVMQNPRHLVRRRGQEARLRCSPMKGHSHVYWYRQLPEEGLKFMVYLQKENIIDESGMPKERFSAEFPKEGPSILRIQQVVRGDSAAYFCASSPDITSTEAFFGQGTRLTVV.

The table lists this clone with a few counts. Other DNA sequences in the same sample also yield this CDR3. The chain has TRBV10-3 and TRBJ1-1, with D perhaps TRBD1 (5 bases). This CDR3 contains 13 residues. V dropped 0 bases and J dropped 6 bases, with 8 bases sitting between them. In germline, CDR1 is ENHRY, CDR2 SYGVKD. The CDR3 reads CAISESGGAEAFF. Written as DNA, the CDR3 is TGTGCCATCAGTGAGTCGGGAGGGGCTGAAGCTTTCTTT.

V usage is TRBV18 and J usage is TRBJ2-5; tentatively, D is TRBD2 (5 bases). V shed 2 bases and J shed 1 base, with 11 bases lying between them. This CDR3 spans 15 amino acids. From germline, CDR1 is KGHSH and CDR2 LQKENI. The chain's CDR3 is CASSPFGAVQETQYF. For the CDR3, the DNA is TGTGCCAGCTCACCATTTGGAGCGGTCCAAGAGACCCAGTACTTC.